One TCR beta chain is described in this entry. How the authors handled the data: Reference gene primer amplification gave estimated nucleated cell counts. Method: immunoSEQ multiplex PCR; TCRdb's copy keeps in-frame clones and lacks some. Clonal size and the V and J genes are those of that table, whereas D and trimming came from the DNA. The data hold about 130,000 clones, with 86% observed a single time. This record belongs to a study of blood T cell repertoires in COVID-19. Overall study: The samples span acute and convalescent COVID-19 from the United States, Italy and Spain.

Germline assignment: CDR1 SGHTA and CDR2 FQGNSA. This CDR3 is 14 amino acids long. V dropped 6 bases and J dropped 7; count of bases not matched to a gene: 8. Clinical histories supplied by participants themselves formed the basis of cohort assignment. All recovered Cohort 3 donors got two negative PCRs, got clearance, or saw symptom resolution. Sample: PBMCs or T cells enriched from blood (not recorded which). This chain joins TRBV7-2 and TRBJ1-5; TRBD1 aligns across 8 bases. The source is a woman in her 50s who had recovered from COVID-19. CDR3 in amino acids: CASSFDRGRQPQHF. The CDR3 DNA is TGTGCCAGCAGTTTCGACAGGGGACGGCAGCCCCAGCATTTT.